This TCR beta chain comes out of a study of T cells after yellow fever vaccination. TCRdb re-called the 5' RACE reads through MiXCR, storing one row per CDR3 protein. The table shows some 250,000 distinct CDR3 sequences, with 6.9% occurring only once. This clonotype was detected many times. This sequence was found in a man younger than 40 who received the YFV17D yellow fever vaccine. This material consisted of CD4+ T cells sorted from PBMCs, taken 15 days after the yellow fever booster vaccination.

CDR3 residues: CASSAEGAGGMRKFF. CDR3 sequence (DNA): TGCGCCAGCAGCGCGGAGGGAGCGGGAGGCATGAGGAAATTCTTC. The chain recombines TRBV5-1 with TRBJ2-1; 9 bases map to TRBD2. CDR1 and CDR2 from the germline V gene are SGHRS and YFSETQ. Trimming removed 4 bases from V and 16 bases from J; junction bases left unmatched: 18. CDR3 length: 15 residues.